This TCR beta chain was identified during a study of beta chain features in type 1 diabetes. The V end was cut by 3 bases, the J end by 7 bases, with 16 bases between. The CDR3 sequence is 15 residues long. Looked up from germline, CDR1 is SGHDT and CDR2 is YYEEEE. The study's findings and limits: Within each of all four CD4+ subsets, Type 1 diabetes patients had TCRB CDR3s that were moderately but significantly shorter. More deletions and fewer insertions at VDJ junctions were seen in type 1 diabetes patients. PCR could preferentially amplify shorter templates, alike in patients and controls. The cDNA sequencing approach could over-represent high-TCR-expressing cells.

Every isolated RNA sample was fully reverse transcribed, so sequencing captured expressed TCRB transcripts. Libraries were prepared by immunoSEQ multiplex PCR; TCRdb keeps only in-frame clonotypes and omits some of them. The table has 110,000 or so clones, almost 40% seen once. There are a few counts of this clone. Its antigen is not known. The TCR was taken from a woman aged 18 to 35 in good health. The V gene is TRBV5-6, the J gene TRBJ2-2; tentative D call: TRBD1 (5 bases). What was sequenced was stem cell memory CD4+ T cells from blood. The CDR3 nucleotides read TGTGCCAGCAGCTCGAGTCCTTTCAGGGACGGGGAGCTGTTTTTT. Translating it yields CASSSSPFRDGELFF.